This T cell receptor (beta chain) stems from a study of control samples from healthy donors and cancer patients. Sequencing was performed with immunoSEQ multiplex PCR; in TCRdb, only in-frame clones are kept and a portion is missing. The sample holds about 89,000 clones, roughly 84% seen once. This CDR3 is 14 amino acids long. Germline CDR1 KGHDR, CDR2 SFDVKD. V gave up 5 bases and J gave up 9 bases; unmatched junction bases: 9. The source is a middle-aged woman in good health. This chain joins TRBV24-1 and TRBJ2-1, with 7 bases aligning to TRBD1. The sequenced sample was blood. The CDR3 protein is CATSVDRDLGEQFF. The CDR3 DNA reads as TGTGCCACCAGTGTCGACAGGGATTTGGGTGAGCAGTTCTTC.